The rows below give T cell receptor beta chains drawn from one sample of a study of cytomegalovirus exposure and HLA in healthy donors. Method: immunoSEQ multiplex PCR; TCRdb's copy keeps in-frame clones and lacks some. The table records more than 95,000 clones, 80% of them present only once. Sequencing was done on a sample of PBMCs. The receptor set was obtained from a man aged 25 to 40 in good health and CMV-seropositive. CDR3s include the opening cysteine and the closing phenylalanine or tryptophan. A D gene is named only where the DNA matches it firmly.

v_gene	j_gene	d_gene	CDR3aa
TRBV6-1	TRBJ2-7	.	CASRRAGIDEQYF
TRBV25-1	TRBJ2-7	.	CASSESATYEQYF
TRBV4-2	TRBJ2-3	TRBD2	CASSQFTLAGDTQYF
TRBV6-5	TRBJ1-5	TRBD1	CASSYADRGNQPQHF
TRBV12-5	TRBJ1-6	.	CASGLGSSGEFNSPLHF
TRBV5-4	TRBJ2-3	.	CASSFSGVDTQYF
TRBV6-5	TRBJ1-4	.	CASSPGGGNEKLFF
TRBV7-3	TRBJ2-7	.	CASSFRGPRDEQYF
TRBV14	TRBJ1-2	TRBD1	CASSQSLQGAGDGYTF
TRBV6-5	TRBJ2-3	TRBD2	CASSYSTSAQGDTQYF
TRBV2	TRBJ1-2	.	CASILRDFYGYTF
TRBV19	TRBJ1-6	TRBD1	CASSIAGTGYNSPLHF
TRBV18	TRBJ1-1	TRBD1	CASSPLGQGNTEAFF
TRBV20-1	TRBJ2-5	.	CSAQYQETQYF
TRBV2	TRBJ1-4	.	CASTTDIGAEKLFF
TRBV29-1	TRBJ1-1	TRBD1	CSVEGEEGASTEAFF
TRBV7-8	TRBJ1-4	TRBD1	CASSLSNRRRGPFPEKLFF
TRBV6-1	TRBJ1-1	.	CASSEWTVINTEAFF
TRBV5-1	TRBJ2-5	TRBD2	CASSLVGGGDQETQYF
TRBV9	TRBJ2-2	.	CASSVDPVAGELFF
TRBV11-2	TRBJ1-2	.	CASSPGTGVHYGYTF
TRBV30	TRBJ1-6	TRBD1	CAWGRPDRVSLALHF
TRBV29-1	TRBJ1-1	.	CSGTRTVRTEAFF
TRBV6-6	TRBJ2-1	.	CASSFDRLNEQFF
TRBV6-6	.	.	CASSEPGRDYEQYF
TRBV27	TRBJ1-2	.	CASSPGQNYGYTF
TRBV18	TRBJ2-7	.	CASLKPGQYF
TRBV5-1	TRBJ1-4	.	CASSFLTGDDEKLFF
TRBV12-5	TRBJ2-5	TRBD2	CASGLGTTSETQYF
TRBV5-6	TRBJ1-1	.	CASREQGTPDTEAFF
TRBV15	TRBJ2-1	TRBD2	CATSRVRGGAYNEQFF
TRBV10-3	TRBJ2-1	TRBD1	CAIAGTGMDEQFF
TRBV6-5	TRBJ1-3	.	CASSPGEVLSTIYF
TRBV20-1	TRBJ1-4	.	CSARRGKDFNF
TRBV7-8	.	.	CASSLREETYEQYF
TRBV6-1	TRBJ1-1	.	CATGEGTEAFF
TRBV5-6	TRBJ1-3	.	CASSFGQGKGNTIYF
TRBV2	TRBJ1-5	TRBD1	CASSRDRGSQPQHF
TRBV2	TRBJ2-3	.	CASSERGRGASTDTQYF
TRBV19	TRBJ2-2	.	CASINRVAGELFF
TRBV28	TRBJ1-2	TRBD1	CAGGQGPYGYTF
TRBV5-1	TRBJ2-4	TRBD2	CASSPGLAGGGNIQYF